The sequence of this T cell receptor beta chain was determined in a study of regulatory and conventional T cells in RAG deficiency. The sorted conventional CD4+ T cells were CD25-low and CD127-high, with genomic DNA sequenced. Repertoires were generated with immunoSEQ multiplex PCR, while TCRdb's copy carries only in-frame clones and drops some. Of 30,000 to 40,000 clones in the sample, around 76% are singletons; the top ten hold around 3.4%. This same sample was also taken into another study, of regulatory T cells. That report notes: The primer mix had 52 TRBV and 13 TRBJ primers.

This TCR was recovered from a human donor in good health. The sequenced sample consisted of CD4+ effector T cells sorted from blood.

The DNA of the CDR3 is TGCGCCAGCAGCCCGGGAAGTCTGGGTGAAAAACTGTTTTTT. Translation: CASSPGSLGEKLFF. V usage is TRBV5-1 and J usage is TRBJ1-4; no clear D. Germline V gene lookup returns CDR1 SGHRS and CDR2 YFSETQ. The CDR3 loop spans 14 amino acids. The V gene lost 4 bases and the J gene lost 7 bases, with 14 bases spanning the gap.